The 29 T cell receptor beta chains in this list originate from one sample, sequenced in a study of control samples from healthy donors and cancer patients. Here immunoSEQ multiplex PCR was the method, and the copy in TCRdb shows in-frame clones only, minus some. The sample has some 130,000 clones; 80% to 95% are singletons. The sequenced sample was blood. These TCRs come from a woman aged 45-59 years in good health.

The J gene is TRBJ2-7, the V gene TRBV9, with 7 bases aligning to TRBD1. Germline V lookup: CDR1 SGDLS, CDR2 YYNGEE. This CDR3 has 14 residues. V dropped 2 bases and J dropped 3; count of bases not matched to a gene: 5. The CDR3 is CASSVGTANYEQYF. CDR3 DNA: TGTGCCAGCAGCGTCGGGACAGCTAACTACGAGCAGTACTTC. Based on the CDR3 plus reference TRBV9 and TRBJ2-7, the full variable domain is DSGVTQTPKHLITATGQRVTLRCSPRSGDLSVYWYQQSLDQGLQFLIQYYNGEERAKGNILERFSAQQFPDLHSELNLSSLELGDSALYFCASSVGTANYEQYFGPGTRLTVT.

This clone has only one observation. The chain is built from TRBV13 and TRBJ2-2, with 16 bases aligning to TRBD2. The CDR3 is 24 residues long. CDR1 PRHDT and CDR2 FYEKMQ come from the germline V gene (reference sequence). V lost 5 bases, J lost 2 bases, and 23 bases stayed unmatched. The CDR3: CASSDTGTSGGAGSWGGNTGELFF. The CDR3 coding sequence is TGTGCCAGCAGCGATACCGGGACTAGCGGGGGGGCTGGGTCGTGGGGGGGAAACACCGGGGAGCTGTTTTTT.

V and J are TRBV18 and TRBJ2-7; D perhaps matches TRBD1 (5 bases). V lost 2 bases, J lost 4 bases, and 9 bases lay in between. This CDR3 is built from 13 residues. Germline V gene lookup returns CDR1 KGHSH and CDR2 LQKENI. CDR3 amino acids: CASSPASGYEQYF. In DNA, the CDR3 is TGTGCCAGCTCACCAGCTTCAGGGTACGAGCAGTACTTC.

A single count supports this clone. The DNA of the CDR3 is TGTGCCAGCTCACCAAGTCAGGGTGGATCACCCCTCCACTTT. Encoded protein: CASSPSQGGSPLHF. The chain links TRBV18 to TRBJ1-6, with D possibly TRBD1 on 5 matching bases. The V gene lost 2 bases and the J gene lost 10 bases, with 12 bases spanning the gap. Germline V gives CDR1 KGHSH, CDR2 LQKENI. The CDR3 consists of 14 residues. The full variable domain, rest sourced from reference TRBV18 and TRBJ1-6, is NAGVMQNPRHLVRRRGQEARLRCSPMKGHSHVYWYRQLPEEGLKFMVYLQKENIIDESGMPKERFSAEFPKEGPSILRIQQVVRGDSAAYFCASSPSQGGSPLHFGNGTRLTVT.

The rearrangement joins TRBV9 to TRBJ2-1; possibly TRBD2 for D (5 bases). The CDR3 covers 15 residues. V gave up 4 bases and J gave up 2 bases, with 13 bases separating them. In germline, CDR1 is SGDLS, CDR2 YYNGEE. CDR3 sequence reads: CASSLDSVPYNEQFF. DNA for the CDR3: TGTGCCAGCAGCCTCGATAGCGTTCCCTACAATGAGCAGTTCTTC.

The chain joins TRBV9 to TRBJ2-2; TRBD2 aligns across 10 bases. The CDR3 has 14 amino acids. Trimming took 6 bases from V and 6 from J; bases not matched to a gene: 5. The germline CDR1 and CDR2 sequences are SGDLS and YYNGEE. The CDR3, as DNA: TGTGCCAGCAACCCCGGGACTAGCGCCGGGGAGCTGTTTTTT. This sequence encodes CASNPGTSAGELFF.

The chain carries TRBV2 and TRBJ1-3; D call uncertain. CDR1 is SNHLY, CDR2 FYNNEI, per germline. Trimming stripped 4 bases from V and 4 bases from J, with 11 bases between. CDR3 length: 14 residues. CDR3 in amino acids: CASSVGNSGNTIYF. The CDR3 DNA follows: TGTGCCAGCAGTGTGGGTAATTCCGGAAACACCATATATTTT.

The rearrangement uses TRBV6-1 and TRBJ1-5; 8 nucleotides match TRBD1. The CDR3 covers 14 residues. Germline V gene sequence: CDR1 MNHNS, CDR2 SASEGT. V shed 6 bases, J shed 7 bases, and the junction held 8 bases outside the gene matches. The CDR3 is CASRRQGTVQPQHF. In DNA form, the CDR3 reads TGTGCCAGCAGAAGACAGGGGACGGTCCAGCCCCAGCATTTT.

The V and J genes are TRBV2 and TRBJ1-2; a weak D match, TRBD1 (5 bases). The germline V and J ends were trimmed by 4 bases and 3 bases, with 9 bases remaining between them. Germline values: CDR1 SNHLY, CDR2 FYNNEI. The CDR3 has 13 amino acids. This CDR3 reads CASSGDGYYGYTF. In DNA, the CDR3 is TGTGCCAGCAGTGGGGACGGCTACTATGGCTACACCTTC.

This chain uses TRBV5-1 with TRBJ1-2; D unresolved. The CDR3 is 14 residues long. V lost 3 bases, J lost 3 bases, and 12 bases lay in between. The germline gives CDR1 SGHRS, CDR2 YFSETQ. The CDR3 DNA reads as TGCGCCAGCAGCTACCCTGGGTATGACTATGGCTACACCTTC. Translation: CASSYPGYDYGYTF.

This clone came up a few times. The chain combines TRBV27 with TRBJ2-5; TRBD2 is a possible D gene (6 bases). The ends were cut back, 9 bases at V and 5 bases at J, with 22 bases in the middle. CDR3 size: 15 residues. Germline V gene data show CDR1 as MNHEY and CDR2 as SMNVEV (reference sequence). CDR3 in DNA: TGTGCCAGTTTGCGGCGGGGCTATCCCGGGGAGACCCAGTACTTC. It is translated as CASLRRGYPGETQYF.

The chain uses TRBV11-3 and TRBJ2-7, with D tentatively TRBD1 (6 bases). The CDR3 loop spans 13 amino acids. V was trimmed by 5 bases and J by 3 bases, leaving 11 bases between them. Germline V lookup: CDR1 SGHNT, CDR2 YENEEA. The CDR3 is CASSPGHDYEQYF. In nucleotides, the CDR3 is TGTGCCAGCAGCCCGGGACATGACTACGAGCAGTACTTC.

The chain links TRBV15 to TRBJ2-3; 11 bases map to TRBD1. In germline, CDR1 is LNHNV, CDR2 YYDKDF (reference sequence). Trimming at V came to 0 bases and at J to 4 bases, leaving 3 bases not matched to a gene. The CDR3 loop spans 16 amino acids. CDR3: CATSREGQGAPDTQYF. For the CDR3, the DNA is TGTGCCACCAGCAGAGAAGGACAGGGGGCCCCAGATACGCAGTATTTT.

In its sample, this clone was seen once. The chain links TRBV7-9 to TRBJ1-1; 7 nucleotides match TRBD1. The trim removed 5 bases at V and 3 bases at J, leaving 9 bases unmatched. Per germline, CDR1 SEHNR and CDR2 FQNEAQ (reference sequence). The CDR3 consists of 15 residues. The CDR3 reads CASSPGGGLDTEAFF. The CDR3, as DNA: TGTGCCAGCAGCCCAGGGGGGGGATTGGACACTGAAGCTTTCTTT.

The chain is built from TRBV19 and TRBJ2-1; D gene uncertain. Germline V CDR1 and CDR2: LNHDA, SQIVND (reference sequence). The ends were cut back, 9 bases at V and 3 bases at J, with 9 bases in the middle. The CDR3 has 12 amino acids. The CDR3 nucleotides are TGTGCCAGCCTAGGCCTCTACAATGAGCAGTTCTTC. Its protein product is CASLGLYNEQFF.

This rearrangement joins TRBV28 to TRBJ2-7; D not resolved. This CDR3 has 14 residues. V was shortened by 1 base and J by 1 base, with 8 bases between the two germline ends. Germline CDR1 MDHEN, CDR2 SYDVKM. CDR3 bases: TGTGCCAGCAGTTTATTGTCTTCATCCTACGAGCAGTACTTC. Translating it yields CASSLLSSSYEQYF.

The V call is TRBV6-1, the J call TRBJ1-5, with unresolved D. Trimming took off 3 bases at V and 6 bases at J, with 6 bases between the two ends. Germline-derived CDR1 and CDR2 are MNHNS and SASEGT. The CDR3 loop spans 12 amino acids. The CDR3: CASSELSQPQHF. The CDR3 nucleotides read TGTGCCAGCAGTGAGTTAAGTCAGCCCCAGCATTTT.

This chain links TRBV14 with TRBJ1-2; D gene uncertain. V lost 4 bases and J lost 0, with 15 bases in between. Germline assignment: CDR1 SGHDN and CDR2 FVKESK. This CDR3 region has 16 residues. The CDR3 nucleotides are TGTGCCAGCAGCCCAGAACCCGGACGGACTAACTATGGCTACACCTTC. Translating it yields CASSPEPGRTNYGYTF.

This chain connects TRBV12-3 or TRBV12-4 to TRBJ2-1, with no clear D. The CDR3 loop spans 11 amino acids. V lost 5 bases to trimming and J lost 9 bases, with 8 bases between them. CDR3 region: CASSTLSEQFF. The CDR3 DNA follows: TGTGCCAGCAGTACTCTGAGTGAGCAGTTCTTC.

This clone appeared a single time. The chain has TRBV30 and TRBJ1-2, with D perhaps matching TRBD1 (5 bases). The CDR3 loop spans 13 amino acids. The germline V gene encodes CDR1 GTSNPN and CDR2 SVGIG (reference sequence). V was shortened by 3 bases and J by 11 bases, with 19 bases between the two germline ends. In DNA form, the CDR3 reads TGTGCCTGGAGCGGGATAAGGGGAGGGGAGTACACCTTC. Its protein product is CAWSGIRGGEYTF.

The chain is built from TRBV18 and TRBJ2-1, with 12 bases aligning to TRBD2. The CDR3 sequence is 19 residues long. Germline V CDR1 and CDR2: KGHSH, LQKENI. V lost 0 bases and J lost 2; bases outside the gene matches: 8. This CDR3 is CASSPPWTSGNLPYNEQFF. The CDR3 DNA follows: TGTGCCAGCTCACCACCTTGGACTAGCGGGAACCTCCCCTACAATGAGCAGTTCTTC.

The chain links TRBV5-6 to TRBJ2-5, with 7 nucleotides matching TRBD1. From germline, CDR1 is SGHDT and CDR2 YYEEEE. V dropped 3 bases and J dropped 2; count of bases not matched to a gene: 1. This CDR3 spans 13 amino acids. The CDR3 region has the DNA TGTGCCAGCAGCTGGACAGGACAAGAGACCCAGTACTTC. It yields the protein CASSWTGQETQYF.

The chain links TRBV29-1 to TRBJ2-5; D gene unclear. This CDR3 comprises 12 residues. Trimming took 7 bases from V and 2 from J, leaving 11 bases between them. Germline values: CDR1 SQVTM, CDR2 ANQGSEA. This CDR3 is CSATDGQETQYF. Here the CDR3 DNA reads TGCAGCGCTACAGACGGGCAAGAGACCCAGTACTTC.

The chain is built from TRBV5-1 and TRBJ2-3; possibly TRBD2 for D (5 bases). V was trimmed by 6 bases and J by 2 bases, leaving 13 bases between them. There are 14 residues in the CDR3. CDR1 SGHRS and CDR2 YFSETQ come from the germline V gene. The CDR3 nucleotides read TGCGCCAGCAAGCCGGTAGCGAACACAGATACGCAGTATTTT. It encodes CASKPVANTDTQYF. Filled out from reference TRBV5-1 and TRBJ2-3, the complete variable domain reads KAGVTQTPRYLIKTRGQQVTLSCSPISGHRSVSWYQQTPGQGLQFLFEYFSETQRNKGNFPGRFSGRQFSNSRSEMNVSTLELGDSALYLCASKPVANTDTQYFGPGTRLTVL.

Comments on this clone: The junction shows a germline mismatch at one end, possibly a read error. This chain uses TRBV28 with TRBJ1-1; 7 nucleotides match TRBD1. Per the germline V gene, CDR1 is MDHEN and CDR2 is SYDVKM. The CDR3 is 15 amino acids. CDR3: CATGNADRVKTEAFF. As DNA, the CDR3 is TGTGCCACCGGGAACGCCGACAGGGTGAAAACTGAAGCTTTCTTT. The complete variable domain, with remaining parts taken from reference TRBV28 and TRBJ1-1, reads DVKVTQSSRYLVKRTGEKVFLECVQDMDHENMFWYRQDPGLGLRLIYFSYDVKMKEKGDIPEGYSVSREKKERFSLILESASTNQTSMYLCATGNADRVKTEAFFGQGTRLTVV.

This clone is a singleton in its sample. The rearrangement uses TRBV5-1 and TRBJ1-1; the D gene is possibly TRBD1 (5 bases). This CDR3 is 15 amino acids long. The germline V gene encodes CDR1 SGHRS and CDR2 YFSETQ. V lost 0 bases and J 4 bases, leaving 13 bases between the germline ends. Here the CDR3 reads CASSLDGAQGTEAFF. The CDR3 DNA follows: TGCGCCAGCAGCTTGGACGGGGCGCAGGGCACTGAAGCTTTCTTT.

This clone was found once. The chain combines TRBV29-1 with TRBJ2-7; 11 nucleotides line up with TRBD2. The CDR3 extends over 13 amino acids. Per germline, CDR1 SQVTM and CDR2 ANQGSEA. V gave up 7 bases and J gave up 6 bases; unmatched junction bases: 8. CDR3 residues: CSAKLAGVLEQYF. The DNA of the CDR3 is TGCAGCGCCAAACTAGCGGGAGTGCTCGAGCAGTACTTC.

The chain recombines TRBV12-3 or TRBV12-4 with TRBJ1-6, with TRBD1 identical over 7 bases. J was trimmed by 10 bases and V by 6 bases; bases with no gene match: 3. This CDR3 has 12 amino acids. The CDR3 here is CASRSTGSPLHF. For the CDR3, the DNA is TGTGCCAGCAGGTCGACAGGGTCACCCCTCCACTTT.

The chain uses TRBV7-8 and TRBJ1-5; TRBD1 is a possible D gene (5 bases). The V gene's germline CDR1 is SGHVS and CDR2 FQNEAQ. This CDR3 is 14 amino acids long. The germline V and J ends were trimmed by 7 bases and 0 bases, with 10 bases remaining between them. The CDR3 reads CASTTRGSNQPQHF. The CDR3 coding sequence is TGTGCCAGCACCACTAGGGGTAGCAATCAGCCCCAGCATTTT.